The 30 T cell receptor beta chains in this list originate from one sample, sequenced in a study of Ad26.COV2.S vaccination and SARS-CoV-2 variants. The treatment here: around 19 received Ad26.COV2.S at low or high dose, single or two shots; a few received placebo; per-sample allocation not given. Material that was analyzed had been drawn on day 63 after the first vaccine or placebo injection. Clones were sequenced by immunoSEQ multiplex PCR, and TCRdb holds only the in-frame ones, with some missing. Of roughly 700,000 clones listed, approximately 88% were seen once; the top ten hold approximately 1.5%. The specimen comprised peripheral blood, sampled in a trial of Ad26.COV2.S vaccine versus placebo. The receptor set was obtained from a person between 18 and 65 years old who received the Ad26.COV2.S COVID-19 vaccine or a placebo.

The J gene is TRBJ1-1, the V gene TRBV12-5, with D possibly matching TRBD1 (5 bases). This CDR3 has 13 residues. V lost 6 bases and J 1 base, leaving 9 bases between the germline ends. Germline V gives CDR1 LGHNT, CDR2 FRNRAP. The CDR3 loop is CASGLDRNTEAFF. CDR3 bases: TGTGCTAGTGGCCTTGACAGGAACACTGAAGCTTTCTTT. The full variable domain, with the rest looked up from reference TRBV12-5 and TRBJ1-1, is DARVTQTPRHKVTEMGQEVTMRCQPILGHNTVFWYRQTMMQGLELLAYFRNRAPLDDSGMPKDRFSAEMPDATLATLKIQPSEPRDSAVYFCASGLDRNTEAFFGQGTRLTVV.

The chain joins TRBV11-1 to TRBJ1-5, with unresolved D. The CDR3 length is 15 residues. Trimming removed 1 base at V and 3 bases at J, with 10 bases between. From germline, CDR1 is SGHAT and CDR2 FQDESV (reference sequence). The CDR3 bases are TGTGCCAGCAGCTTAGGGAGCGGGGACAATCAGCCCCAGCATTTT. This gives the protein CASSLGSGDNQPQHF.

The gene calls are TRBV19 and TRBJ1-1; possible D gene TRBD1, 6 bases. This CDR3 is 15 amino acids long. V gave up 3 bases and J gave up 5 bases, with 16 bases separating them. CDR1 and CDR2 from the germline V gene are LNHDA and SQIVND (reference sequence). CDR3 protein: CASSILTGWGTEAFF. In DNA, the CDR3 is TGTGCCAGTAGTATTCTGACAGGCTGGGGGACTGAAGCTTTCTTT.

The chain recombines TRBV2 with TRBJ2-3; no clear D. There are 11 residues in the CDR3. Trimming shortened V by 4 bases and J by 5 bases, and 4 bases separated the two germline ends. Germline V lookup: CDR1 SNHLY, CDR2 FYNNEI. As DNA, the CDR3 is TGTGCCAGCAGTGTAAGAGATACGCAGTATTTT. It codes for CASSVRDTQYF.

The V gene is TRBV30, the J gene TRBJ2-5; D ambiguous. This CDR3 has 14 residues. Between the trimmed V and J ends, which lost 3 bases and 4 bases, there was a span of 15 bases. In germline, CDR1 is GTSNPN, CDR2 SVGIG (reference sequence). For the CDR3, the DNA is TGTGCCTGGAGGCGGAACAGAAATTTAGAGACCCAGTACTTC. As protein: CAWRRNRNLETQYF.

The J gene is TRBJ1-2, the V gene TRBV6-5, with D possibly TRBD1 on 6 matching bases. Trimming left V 6 bases short and J 9 bases short, with 23 bases between. This CDR3 spans 15 amino acids. Germline CDR1 reads MNHEY; CDR2 reads SVGAGI. CDR3 sequence (DNA): TGTGCCAGCAGGATAGCCCGGGGGCAGGGAATACGCTACACCTTC. Its protein is CASRIARGQGIRYTF.

The chain recombines TRBV5-8 with TRBJ1-2; 7 nucleotides match TRBD1. This CDR3 region has 14 residues. V trimming: 1 base; J trimming: 5 bases; junction bases outside the gene matches: 5. Germline loops: CDR1 SGHTS, CDR2 YDEGEE. CDR3 coding DNA: TGTGCCAGCAGCTTGAGGACAGGCTATTATGGCTACACCTTC. Translated: CASSLRTGYYGYTF.

The chain joins TRBV19 to TRBJ1-2; 11 nucleotides match TRBD1. J gave up 5 bases and V 7 bases, and 3 bases lay outside the gene matches. The germline CDR1 and CDR2 sequences are LNHDA and SQIVND (reference sequence). This CDR3 has 13 amino acids. CDR3 nucleotides: TGTGCCAGTACCCGGGACAGGGGGTATGGCTACACCTTC. It yields the protein CASTRDRGYGYTF.

The chain links TRBV12-3 or TRBV12-4 to TRBJ1-2; D gene uncertain. Trimming removed 3 bases at V and 7 bases at J, with 12 bases between. The CDR3 has 13 residues. CDR3: CASSFGRNSGYTF. As DNA, the CDR3 is TGTGCCAGCAGTTTTGGTAGGAATAGTGGCTACACCTTC.

V and J are TRBV3-1 (or the pseudogene TRBV3-2) and TRBJ1-1, with D perhaps matching TRBD1 (5 bases). Trimming removed 1 base from V and 5 bases from J, with 23 bases in between. Germline CDR1 LGHDT, CDR2 YNNKEL (reference sequence). This CDR3 is built from 18 residues. The CDR3 region is CASSQGAGPTAYRTEAFF. For the CDR3, the DNA is TGTGCCAGCAGCCAAGGCGCAGGGCCCACGGCATACAGGACTGAAGCTTTCTTT.

The J gene is TRBJ1-1, the V gene TRBV11-3, with D hard to call. Germline V gene lookup returns CDR1 SGHNT and CDR2 YENEEA. The CDR3 totals 13 residues. V shed 2 bases and J shed 3 bases, with 7 bases lying between them. The chain's CDR3 is CASSLFGDTEAFF. The DNA of the CDR3 is TGTGCCAGCAGCTTATTTGGGGACACTGAAGCTTTCTTT.

The chain employs TRBV29-1 and TRBJ2-3; perhaps TRBD1 as D (6 bases). Germline-derived CDR1 and CDR2 are SQVTM and ANQGSEA. The CDR3 is made up of 12 amino acids. V lost 7 bases to trimming and J lost 9 bases, with 17 bases between them. The CDR3 nucleotides are TGCAGCGATAGGACAGCTCCCTACACGCAGTATTTT. Translated, it gives CSDRTAPYTQYF.

The rearrangement joins TRBV6-1 to TRBJ1-2, with D tentatively TRBD1 (5 bases). Germline assignment: CDR1 MNHNS and CDR2 SASEGT. This CDR3 has 13 residues. Trimming pared 2 bases from V and 8 bases from J, leaving 12 bases between. CDR3 nucleotides: TGTGCCAGCAGTGAATTTTATAGGGGCGGCTACACCTTC. This gives the protein CASSEFYRGGYTF.

The rearrangement uses TRBV21-1 and TRBJ2-5; the D segment call TRBD2 is taken from the table without a DNA check. TRBV21-1 is recorded as a pseudogene. The CDR3 runs 17 residues. CDR3 in amino acids: CASSKGMGLAGGETQYF. The CDR3 nucleotides read TGTGCCAGCAGCAAGGGGATGGGACTAGCGGGAGGGGAGACCCAGTACTTC.

The genes are TRBV14 and TRBJ2-7; TRBD1 matches 10 bases. From germline, CDR1 is SGHDN and CDR2 FVKESK. CDR3 length: 17 residues. Trimming at V came to 5 bases and at J to 2 bases, leaving 12 bases not matched to a gene. The CDR3 protein is CASSFRLPGQGTYEQYF. As DNA, the CDR3 is TGTGCCAGCAGCTTCAGACTTCCGGGACAGGGGACCTACGAGCAGTACTTC.

The gene calls are TRBV24-1 and TRBJ2-3, with 10 bases that match TRBD2. Germline assignment: CDR1 KGHDR and CDR2 SFDVKD. The CDR3 is 16 amino acids. V dropped 3 bases and J dropped 1; count of bases not matched to a gene: 3. The DNA for the CDR3 is TGTGCCACCAGTGATGCCACTAGCGGGGGCACAGATACGCAGTATTTT. Its protein product is CATSDATSGGTDTQYF.

The chain has TRBV30 and TRBJ2-1; 7 bases agree with TRBD2. CDR1 is GTSNPN, CDR2 SVGIG, per germline (reference sequence). The J segment lost 0 bases and the V segment lost 3 bases, leaving 2 bases of the junction unmatched. The CDR3 is 14 residues long. The CDR3 sequence: CAWRVAGSYNEQFF. The CDR3 coding sequence is TGTGCCTGGAGGGTAGCGGGCTCCTACAATGAGCAGTTCTTC.

The chain recombines TRBV3-1 (or the pseudogene TRBV3-2) with TRBJ1-4; D may be TRBD1 (6 bases). The V gene lost 3 bases and the J gene lost 7 bases, with 12 bases spanning the gap. The CDR3 totals 14 residues. Germline CDR1 reads LGHDT; CDR2 reads YNNKEL (reference sequence). CDR3 coding DNA: TGTGCCAGCAGCCAGGGACAAGGAGGTGAAAAACTGTTTTTT. It translates to CASSQGQGGEKLFF.

The chain couples TRBV18 to TRBJ1-1; TRBD1 might be the D (5 bases). Germline V lookup: CDR1 KGHSH, CDR2 LQKENI. The V end was cut by 0 bases, the J end by 1 base, with 9 bases between. The CDR3 covers 15 residues. The CDR3 loop is CASSPPGQPNTEAFF. DNA of the CDR3: TGTGCCAGCTCACCACCGGGGCAACCGAACACTGAAGCTTTCTTT.

The rearrangement uses TRBV4-3 and TRBJ1-1; D remains ambiguous. This CDR3 has 15 amino acids. Trimming left V 1 base short and J 0 bases short, with 9 bases between. Germline V gene lookup returns CDR1 LGHNA and CDR2 YSLEER. Here the CDR3 reads CASSQGYGLNTEAFF. CDR3 nucleotide sequence: TGCGCCAGCAGCCAAGGTTACGGTTTGAACACTGAAGCTTTCTTT.

The rearrangement uses TRBV5-1 and TRBJ1-1; 9 nucleotides align to TRBD1. The germline CDR1 and CDR2 sequences are SGHRS and YFSETQ. With 4 bases clipped from V and 5 bases from J, the junction kept 6 bases outside the gene matches. This CDR3 is built from 14 residues. The CDR3 bases are TGCGCCAGCAGCCCACCGGGACAGGGAACTGAAGCTTTCTTT. Translation: CASSPPGQGTEAFF. Looking up the rest from reference TRBV5-1 and TRBJ1-1 gives the full variable domain: KAGVTQTPRYLIKTRGQQVTLSCSPISGHRSVSWYQQTPGQGLQFLFEYFSETQRNKGNFPGRFSGRQFSNSRSEMNVSTLELGDSALYLCASSPPGQGTEAFFGQGTRLTVV.

The chain combines TRBV18 with TRBJ2-1; D gene uncertain. Trimming removed 6 bases at V and 8 bases at J, with 14 bases between. The CDR3 contains 13 residues. Germline-derived CDR1 and CDR2 are KGHSH and LQKENI. CDR3 amino acids: CASSPPGRDEQFF. Here the CDR3 DNA reads TGTGCCAGCTCCCCCCCCGGGCGAGATGAGCAGTTCTTC.

The chain combines TRBV5-1 with TRBJ2-5; D is perhaps TRBD1 (6 bases). There are 14 residues in the CDR3. V was trimmed by 0 bases and J by 1 base, leaving 7 bases between them. From germline, CDR1 is SGHRS and CDR2 YFSETQ. Here the CDR3 DNA reads TGCGCCAGCAGCTTGGTGGGGGCCCAAGAGACCCAGTACTTC. It specifies CASSLVGAQETQYF.

V gene TRBV2 combines with J gene TRBJ1-4; the D is unclear. Per germline, CDR1 SNHLY and CDR2 FYNNEI. CDR3 size: 15 residues. V was shortened by 6 bases and J by 3 bases, with 14 bases between the two germline ends. The DNA of the CDR3 is TGTGCCAGCAGCCCCTGGTCACTCTCTAATGAAAAACTGTTTTTT. It translates to CASSPWSLSNEKLFF. The whole variable domain, remainder taken from reference TRBV2 and TRBJ1-4, is EPEVTQTPSHQVTQMGQEVILRCVPISNHLYFYWYRQILGQKVEFLVSFYNNEISEKSEIFDDQFSVERPDGSNFTLKIRSTKLEDSAMYFCASSPWSLSNEKLFFGSGTQLSVL.

The chain carries TRBV5-1 and TRBJ2-2, with 11 bases that match TRBD2. The CDR3 has 16 amino acids. The ends lost 7 bases at V and 0 bases at J; junction bases unmatched: 5. Germline CDR1 and CDR2: SGHRS and YFSETQ. The CDR3 DNA reads TGCGCCAGCGGCCGACTAGCGGGGCCGAACACCGGGGAGCTGTTTTTT. This translates into CASGRLAGPNTGELFF.

There are a few counts of this clone. This sequence joins TRBV6-5 and TRBJ1-2; 8 bases are a match to TRBD1. The CDR3 spans 15 residues. Germline CDR1 MNHEY, CDR2 SVGAGI. V lost 6 bases and J lost 0; bases outside the gene matches: 6. CDR3 in DNA: TGTGCCAGCAGGCGTAACAGGGGGACTAACTATGGCTACACCTTC. Its translation is CASRRNRGTNYGYTF.

V and J are TRBV14 and TRBJ1-1, with a possible D match to TRBD1 (6 bases). The V end was cut by 2 bases, the J end by 5 bases, with 15 bases between. Germline-derived CDR1 and CDR2 are SGHDN and FVKESK. The CDR3 contains 15 residues. Here the CDR3 DNA reads TGTGCCAGCAGCCAACTGGGGGCAGGGTGGACTGAAGCTTTCTTT. Amino acid sequence: CASSQLGAGWTEAFF.

The genes are TRBV24-1 and TRBJ2-1; D may match TRBD1 or TRBD2 (5 bases each). CDR3 length: 14 amino acids. The V gene's germline CDR1 is KGHDR and CDR2 SFDVKD. The V and J ends lost 8 bases and 4 bases respectively, with 14 bases between them. The CDR3 sequence is CATMGDQRYNEQFF. The CDR3 nucleotides read TGTGCCACCATGGGGGACCAAAGGTACAATGAGCAGTTCTTC.

The chain couples TRBV7-9 to TRBJ2-1, with 9 bases fitting TRBD2. The CDR3 is 15 residues long. The germline gives CDR1 SEHNR, CDR2 FQNEAQ (reference sequence). Trimming cost V 5 bases and J 3 bases; bases outside gene matches: 5. The CDR3 loop reads CASSRRLAVYNEQFF. In DNA, the CDR3 is TGTGCCAGCAGCCGTAGACTAGCGGTCTACAATGAGCAGTTCTTC.

The chain joins TRBV7-9 to TRBJ1-1; tentative D call: TRBD1 (5 bases). CDR3 length: 15 residues. Germline-derived CDR1 and CDR2 are SEHNR and FQNEAQ (reference sequence). Trimming left V 5 bases short and J 4 bases short, with 17 bases between. This CDR3 reads CASSLGDSRFTEAFF. In DNA form, the CDR3 reads TGTGCCAGCAGCCTAGGTGACAGCCGATTCACTGAAGCTTTCTTT.